The source of this TCR beta chain is a study of cytomegalovirus exposure and HLA in healthy donors. The V gene lost 5 bases and the J gene lost 3 bases, with 23 bases spanning the gap. Germline V CDR1 and CDR2: SEHNR, FQNEAQ (reference sequence). This CDR3 has 17 residues. 60 Vbeta and 13 Jbeta primers were used in PCR. Profiling relied on immunoSEQ multiplex PCR, and the TCRdb table lists in-frame clones only, not all of them. The table lists 100,000 to 150,000 clones, 75% to 90% of them singletons. The specimen sequenced was PBMCs. The gene calls are TRBV7-9 and TRBJ2-7, with D unresolved. The TCR comes from a man aged 25 to 45 in good health and CMV-seronegative. This chain's CDR3 is CASSPTLGWVAGYEQYF. The CDR3 nucleotides are TGTGCCAGCAGCCCGACCCTAGGATGGGTGGCCGGCTACGAGCAGTACTTC.